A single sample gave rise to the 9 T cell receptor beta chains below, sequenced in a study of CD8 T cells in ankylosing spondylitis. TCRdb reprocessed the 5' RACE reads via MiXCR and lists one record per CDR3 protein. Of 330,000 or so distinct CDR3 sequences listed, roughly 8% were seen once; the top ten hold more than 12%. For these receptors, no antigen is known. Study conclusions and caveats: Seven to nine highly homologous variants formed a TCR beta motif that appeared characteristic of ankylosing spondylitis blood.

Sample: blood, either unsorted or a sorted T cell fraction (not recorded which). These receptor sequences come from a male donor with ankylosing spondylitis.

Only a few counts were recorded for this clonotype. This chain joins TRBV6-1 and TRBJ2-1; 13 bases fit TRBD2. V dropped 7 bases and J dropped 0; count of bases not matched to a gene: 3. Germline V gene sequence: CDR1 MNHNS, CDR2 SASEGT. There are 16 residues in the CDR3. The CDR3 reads CASTWTSGSSYNEQFF. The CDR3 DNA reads TGTGCCAGCACCTGGACTAGCGGGAGCTCCTACAATGAGCAGTTCTTC.

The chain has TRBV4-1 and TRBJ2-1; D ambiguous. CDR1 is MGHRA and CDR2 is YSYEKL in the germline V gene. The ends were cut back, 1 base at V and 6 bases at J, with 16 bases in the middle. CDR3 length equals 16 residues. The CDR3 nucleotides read TGCGCCAGCAGCCAAGGCCGGGCTTACTTCTTCAATGAGCAGTTCTTC. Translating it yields CASSQGRAYFFNEQFF.

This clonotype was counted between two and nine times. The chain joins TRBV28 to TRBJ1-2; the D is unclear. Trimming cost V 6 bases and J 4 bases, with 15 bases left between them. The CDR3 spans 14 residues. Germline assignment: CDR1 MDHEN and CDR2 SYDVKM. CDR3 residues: CASRPTLAGYGYTF. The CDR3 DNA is TGTGCCAGCAGACCTACCTTAGCGGGCTATGGCTACACCTTC.

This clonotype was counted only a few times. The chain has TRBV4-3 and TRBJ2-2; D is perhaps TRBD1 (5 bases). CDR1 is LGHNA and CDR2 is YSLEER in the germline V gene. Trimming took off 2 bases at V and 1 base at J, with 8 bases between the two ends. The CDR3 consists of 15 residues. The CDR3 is CASSQKGVNTGELFF. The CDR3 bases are TGCGCCAGCAGCCAAAAAGGGGTGAACACCGGGGAGCTGTTTTTT.

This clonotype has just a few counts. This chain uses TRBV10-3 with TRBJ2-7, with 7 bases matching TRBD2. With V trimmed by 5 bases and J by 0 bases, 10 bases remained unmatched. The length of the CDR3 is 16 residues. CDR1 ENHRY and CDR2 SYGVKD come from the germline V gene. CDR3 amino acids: CAISPGTTRSSYEQYF. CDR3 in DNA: TGTGCCATCAGTCCCGGGACTACACGTAGCTCCTACGAGCAGTACTTC.

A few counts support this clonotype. The CDR3 sequence: CASSFALAGGPREQYF. The CDR3 region has the DNA TGTGCCAGCAGTTTCGCCCTAGCGGGAGGGCCTCGAGAGCAGTACTTC. The rearrangement uses TRBV27 and TRBJ2-7, with 12 bases identical to TRBD2. The germline V gene encodes CDR1 MNHEY and CDR2 SMNVEV (reference sequence). J gave up 7 bases and V 3 bases, and 10 bases lay outside the gene matches. The CDR3 spans 16 residues.

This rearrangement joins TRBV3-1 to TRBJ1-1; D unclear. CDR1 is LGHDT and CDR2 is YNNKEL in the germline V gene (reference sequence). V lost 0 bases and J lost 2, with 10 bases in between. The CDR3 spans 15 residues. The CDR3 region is CASSQDRVINTEAFF. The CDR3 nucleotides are TGTGCCAGCAGCCAAGATAGGGTCATTAACACTGAAGCTTTCTTT.

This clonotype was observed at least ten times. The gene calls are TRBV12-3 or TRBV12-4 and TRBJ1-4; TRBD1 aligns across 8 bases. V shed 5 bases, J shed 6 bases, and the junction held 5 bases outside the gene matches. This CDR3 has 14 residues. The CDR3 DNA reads TGTGCCAGCAGTGCCGGGACAGGCTATGAAAAACTGTTTTTT. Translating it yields CASSAGTGYEKLFF.

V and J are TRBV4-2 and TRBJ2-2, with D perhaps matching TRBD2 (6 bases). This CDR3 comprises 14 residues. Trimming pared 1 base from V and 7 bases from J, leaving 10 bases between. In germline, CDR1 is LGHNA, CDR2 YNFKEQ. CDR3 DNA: TGTGCCAGCAGCCAAGTTGGGACTCACGGGGAGCTGTTTTTT. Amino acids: CASSQVGTHGELFF.